The 13 T cell receptor beta chains below were found in one sample sequenced in a study of PD-1 blockade in mismatch repair-deficient tumors. Only in-frame clones appear in the TCRdb table, and some are missing; sequencing was by immunoSEQ multiplex PCR. Of approximately 80,000 clones listed, about 82% are singletons. The sequences come from peripheral blood, collected 44 weeks after starting pembrolizumab. The receptors were sampled from an adult with mismatch repair-deficient cancer.

This chain connects TRBV2 to TRBJ1-5; D unclear. Germline V lookup: CDR1 SNHLY, CDR2 FYNNEI. The CDR3 consists of 14 residues. The V and J ends lost 4 bases and 0 bases respectively, with 7 bases between them. The CDR3, as DNA: TGTGCCAGCAGTGTTCAGAGTAGCAATCAGCCCCAGCATTTT. The encoded protein is CASSVQSSNQPQHF. Variable domain in full (rest from reference TRBV2 and TRBJ1-5): EPEVTQTPSHQVTQMGQEVILRCVPISNHLYFYWYRQILGQKVEFLVSFYNNEISEKSEIFDDQFSVERPDGSNFTLKIRSTKLEDSAMYFCASSVQSSNQPQHFGDGTRLSIL.

The rearrangement uses TRBV2 and TRBJ1-2, with D perhaps matching TRBD1 (5 bases). This CDR3 is built from 16 residues. Germline assignment: CDR1 SNHLY and CDR2 FYNNEI. Deletions cut 3 bases from V and 8 bases from J, with 22 bases between. This CDR3 reads CASSEIGGRASKGYTF. CDR3 sequence (DNA): TGTGCCAGCAGTGAGATCGGGGGAAGAGCATCGAAAGGCTACACCTTC.

J is TRBJ2-3 and V is TRBV27; TRBD2 is a possible D gene (5 bases). This CDR3 is 13 amino acids long. Deletions cut 3 bases from V and 6 bases from J, with 10 bases between. Germline values: CDR1 MNHEY, CDR2 SMNVEV (reference sequence). CDR3 region: CASSFLPSDTQYF. As DNA, the CDR3 is TGTGCCAGCAGTTTTCTTCCTAGCGATACGCAGTATTTT.

The chain carries TRBV30 and TRBJ2-5; TRBD2 agrees at 7 bases. With 1 base clipped from V and 2 bases from J, the junction kept 1 base outside the gene matches. Germline assignment: CDR1 GTSNPN and CDR2 SVGIG (reference sequence). This CDR3 has 13 amino acids. DNA for the CDR3: TGTGCCTGGAGTGGGGAGGGGCAAGAGACCCAGTACTTC. Its protein is CAWSGEGQETQYF.

The chain recombines TRBV5-5 with TRBJ1-5; D is undetermined. Germline-derived CDR1 and CDR2 are SGHKS and YYEKEE (reference sequence). V lost 4 bases and J 3 bases, leaving 14 bases between the germline ends. There are 15 residues in the CDR3. CDR3 protein: CASSAAFNFNQPQHF. CDR3 coding DNA: TGTGCCAGCAGCGCCGCATTCAATTTCAATCAGCCCCAGCATTTT.

The chain uses TRBV7-2 and TRBJ2-2; 7 bases are shared with TRBD2. The J segment lost 2 bases and the V segment lost 4 bases, leaving 4 bases of the junction unmatched. Germline V gives CDR1 SGHTA, CDR2 FQGNSA. This CDR3 has 15 amino acids. This chain's CDR3 is CASSWAGVNTGELFF. DNA for the CDR3: TGTGCCAGCAGCTGGGCGGGGGTAAACACCGGGGAGCTGTTTTTT.

V gene TRBV5-5 combines with J gene TRBJ1-2; no clear D gene. Germline loops: CDR1 SGHKS, CDR2 YYEKEE (reference sequence). There are 14 residues in the CDR3. Trimming stripped 3 bases from V and 4 bases from J, with 13 bases between. The CDR3 sequence is CASSSDLRAYGYTF. The CDR3 DNA is TGTGCCAGCAGCTCCGACCTCCGGGCCTATGGCTACACCTTC.

The gene calls are TRBV5-1 and TRBJ2-5; D is possibly TRBD1 (5 bases). V was clipped by 4 bases and J by 6 bases, with 19 bases between them. Germline V gives CDR1 SGHRS, CDR2 YFSETQ. This CDR3 has 15 residues. This CDR3 is CASSLELDIEKTQYF. CDR3 nucleotides: TGCGCCAGCAGCCTGGAATTGGACATTGAGAAGACCCAGTACTTC.

The chain has TRBV6-4 and TRBJ2-3, with 10 bases that match TRBD2. The V and J ends lost 5 bases and 4 bases, in that order; junction bases with no gene match: 9. In germline, CDR1 is MRHNA, CDR2 SNTAGT. The CDR3 totals 16 residues. Here the CDR3 DNA reads TGTGCCAGCAGTTGGAGCGGGAGGGCCGGATCAGATACGCAGTATTTT. The encoded protein is CASSWSGRAGSDTQYF.

The chain joins TRBV12-5 to TRBJ2-1; D is undetermined. Germline V CDR1 and CDR2: LGHNT, FRNRAP. Trimming took 0 bases from V and 0 from J, leaving 9 bases between them. CDR3 length: 16 amino acids. The CDR3 is CASGLVLRASYNEQFF. The CDR3 DNA is TGTGCTAGTGGTTTGGTCCTCCGGGCCTCCTACAATGAGCAGTTCTTC.

The chain recombines TRBV2 with TRBJ2-1, with TRBD2 matching over 11 bases. CDR1 and CDR2 from the germline V gene are SNHLY and FYNNEI. J gave up 10 bases and V 0 bases, and 5 bases lay outside the gene matches. The CDR3 loop spans 15 amino acids. CDR3 sequence reads: CASSEAPLAGDEQFF. The CDR3 DNA sequence: TGTGCCAGCAGTGAAGCGCCACTAGCGGGAGACGAGCAGTTCTTC.

The rearrangement uses TRBV14 and TRBJ1-2; D call uncertain. Trimming took off 4 bases at V and 4 bases at J, with 25 bases between the two ends. CDR1 is SGHDN, CDR2 FVKESK, per germline. This CDR3 spans 18 amino acids. CDR3 region: CASSPYVGSFGVRYGYTF. The CDR3 bases are TGTGCCAGCAGCCCGTACGTCGGGAGTTTTGGGGTGCGCTATGGCTACACCTTC. Full variable domain (outside the CDR3, taken from reference TRBV14 and TRBJ1-2): EAGVTQFPSHSVIEKGQTVTLRCDPISGHDNLYWYRRVMGKEIKFLLHFVKESKQDESGMPNNRFLAERTGGTYSTLKVQPAELEDSGVYFCASSPYVGSFGVRYGYTFGSGTRLTVV.

V is TRBV2 and J is TRBJ2-5; D is unresolved. With 8 bases removed from V and 1 base from J, the gap between germline ends came to 8 bases. The CDR3 is made up of 12 amino acids. Germline V gives CDR1 SNHLY, CDR2 FYNNEI. The CDR3 DNA reads as TGTGCCAGCTCAACAATCCAAGAGACCCAGTACTTC. Translated, it gives CASSTIQETQYF.